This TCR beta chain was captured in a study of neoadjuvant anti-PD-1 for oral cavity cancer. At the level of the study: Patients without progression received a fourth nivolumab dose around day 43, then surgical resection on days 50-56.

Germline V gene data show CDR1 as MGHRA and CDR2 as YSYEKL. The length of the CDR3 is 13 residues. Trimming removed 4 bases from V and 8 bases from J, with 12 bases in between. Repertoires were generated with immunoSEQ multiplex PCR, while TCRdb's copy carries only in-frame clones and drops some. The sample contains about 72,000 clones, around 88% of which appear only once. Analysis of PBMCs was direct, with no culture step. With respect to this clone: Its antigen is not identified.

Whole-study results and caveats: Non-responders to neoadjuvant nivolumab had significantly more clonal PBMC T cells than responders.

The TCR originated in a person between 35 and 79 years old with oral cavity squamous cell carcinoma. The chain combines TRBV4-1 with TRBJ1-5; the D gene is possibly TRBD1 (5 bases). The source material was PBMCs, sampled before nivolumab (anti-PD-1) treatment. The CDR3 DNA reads TGCGCCAGCAGCCTTCCAGGGAAGGAGCCCCAGCATTTT. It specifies CASSLPGKEPQHF.